Following are 32 T cell receptor beta chains from one sample sequenced in a study of beta chain features in type 1 diabetes. Findings of the study overall: Among patients with Type 1 diabetes, TCRB CDR3s were moderately but significantly shorter in every one of the four CD4+ subsets.

No cognate antigen is known for these TCRs. Reverse transcription of all isolated RNA meant that expressed TCRB transcripts were sequenced. TCRdb's table, derived via immunoSEQ multiplex PCR, lists solely in-frame clones and lacks some. The sample consists of hundreds of thousands of clones, about 14% of them appearing once. Material for sequencing was naive CD4+ T cells from blood. These receptors all stem from a man aged 18 to 30 with type 1 diabetes.

The V call is TRBV5-6, the J call TRBJ2-3; TRBD1 matches at 8 bases. The CDR3 consists of 18 residues. V lost 2 bases to trimming and J lost 0 bases; unmatched junction nucleotides: 11. Per germline, CDR1 SGHDT and CDR2 YYEEEE. DNA of the CDR3: TGTGCCAGCAGCTTTCTGCAGGGGGCGCTTGGTAGCACAGATACGCAGTATTTT. Protein: CASSFLQGALGSTDTQYF.

The rearrangement joins TRBV5-6 to TRBJ2-1, with D possibly TRBD1 on 6 matching bases. This CDR3 contains 18 residues. Germline lookup yields CDR1 SGHDT and CDR2 YYEEEE. V lost 0 bases, J lost 3 bases, and 19 bases lay in between. CDR3 DNA: TGTGCCAGCAGCTTGGGGACCGCTGGACAGCCAAACTACAATGAGCAGTTCTTC. Translation gives CASSLGTAGQPNYNEQFF.

The V and J genes are TRBV5-1 and TRBJ2-1; D perhaps matches TRBD1 (6 bases). The CDR3 contains 16 residues. Germline V lookup: CDR1 SGHRS, CDR2 YFSETQ. Trimming removed 0 bases from V and 1 base from J, with 11 bases in between. CDR3 amino acids: CASSLGGTPSYNEQFF. The CDR3 DNA is TGCGCCAGCAGCTTGGGGGGGACACCTTCCTACAATGAGCAGTTCTTC.

This clone was detected a few times. V usage is TRBV7-9 and J usage is TRBJ1-1; no clear D. The germline V gene encodes CDR1 SEHNR and CDR2 FQNEAQ (reference sequence). The CDR3 loop spans 14 amino acids. Trimming removed 7 bases at V and 5 bases at J, with 17 bases between. The CDR3 protein is CASTFGEGTTEAFF. The CDR3 bases are TGTGCCAGCACCTTCGGGGAGGGAACGACTGAAGCTTTCTTT.

This rearrangement joins TRBV7-9 to TRBJ2-7, with a tentative D call TRBD1 (6 bases). The V end was cut by 0 bases, the J end by 7 bases, with 16 bases between. This CDR3 is 15 amino acids long. Germline-derived CDR1 and CDR2 are SEHNR and FQNEAQ (reference sequence). The CDR3 DNA reads TGTGCCAGCAGCTTAGCAGGGGGATCCCAAGGGGAGCAGTACTTC. Translation gives CASSLAGGSQGEQYF.

The V call is TRBV6-5, the J call TRBJ2-1; D perhaps matches TRBD1 (6 bases). Germline V gene lookup returns CDR1 MNHEY and CDR2 SVGAGI. V shed 2 bases and J shed 7 bases, with 6 bases lying between them. This CDR3 is 12 amino acids long. The CDR3 DNA reads as TGTGCCAGCAGTTACCAGGGGAATGAGCAGTTCTTC. Amino acids: CASSYQGNEQFF.

This chain joins TRBV29-1 and TRBJ1-2, with 9 bases identical to TRBD1. Germline V CDR1 and CDR2: SQVTM, ANQGSEA. Trimming at V came to 3 bases and at J to 7 bases, leaving 15 bases not matched to a gene. The CDR3 covers 16 residues. The CDR3 loop reads CSVDWTGVLGRTGYTF. CDR3 DNA sequence: TGCAGCGTTGATTGGACAGGGGTTTTAGGGCGTACTGGCTACACCTTC. Full variable domain (rest looked up from reference TRBV29-1 and TRBJ1-2): SAVISQKPSRDICQRGTSLTIQCQVDSQVTMMFWYRQQPGQSLTLIATANQGSEATYESGFVIDKFPISRPNLTFSTLTVSNMSPEDSSIYLCSVDWTGVLGRTGYTFGSGTRLTVV.

This clone has a handful of counts. V usage is TRBV25-1 and J usage is TRBJ1-4; D perhaps matches TRBD1 (6 bases). With 6 bases removed from V and 3 bases from J, the gap between germline ends came to 17 bases. Germline-derived CDR1 and CDR2 are MGHDK and SYGVNS. The CDR3 loop spans 16 amino acids. Here the CDR3 DNA reads TGTGCCAGCAGGCCACTAGGGGGTGAGGCTAATGAAAAACTGTTTTTT. Protein: CASRPLGGEANEKLFF.

A remark on this clone: A read error may account for a junction end that differs from germline. In DNA, the CDR3 is TGTGCTAGCAGCTTCCGCCCCGGGCAGGGGGCAAATGAGCAGTTCTTC. Translating gives CASSFRPGQGANEQFF. The rearrangement joins TRBV7-7 to TRBJ2-1; 8 bases map to TRBD1. CDR3 size: 16 residues. Germline V gene data show CDR1 as SSHAT and CDR2 as FNYEAQ (reference sequence).

This clone has a handful of counts. The V and J genes are TRBV7-2 and TRBJ1-4; 9 nucleotides line up with TRBD1. This CDR3 comprises 14 residues. Germline assignment: CDR1 SGHTA and CDR2 FQGNSA. After removal of 6 bases from V and 8 bases from J, the junction contained 7 bases not matched to a gene. This CDR3 is CASSPGQGSEKLFF. CDR3 coding DNA: TGTGCCAGCAGTCCGGGACAGGGTAGCGAAAAACTGTTTTTT.

This chain uses TRBV29-1 with TRBJ1-4; 7 nucleotides align to TRBD1. J gave up 0 bases and V 7 bases, and 5 bases lay outside the gene matches. The CDR3 is made up of 14 amino acids. Per the germline V gene, CDR1 is SQVTM and CDR2 is ANQGSEA. CDR3 protein: CSGKTGTTNEKLFF. CDR3 nucleotides: TGCAGCGGAAAGACAGGGACAACTAATGAAAAACTGTTTTTT.

CDR3 DNA sequence: TGTGCCAGCAGCCCCATCGGACAGGGTGGTAGGGAGACCCAGTACTTC. Translating gives CASSPIGQGGRETQYF. V gene TRBV11-2 combines with J gene TRBJ2-5, with TRBD1 matching 8 bases. V lost 5 bases and J lost 5; bases outside the gene matches: 13. The germline V gene has CDR1 SGHAT and CDR2 FQNNGV. This CDR3 region has 16 residues.

This clone was seen more than once but under ten times. The chain uses TRBV2 and TRBJ2-4; 8 bases map to TRBD2. This CDR3 spans 13 amino acids. Unmatched junction bases numbered 2, after V lost 5 bases and J lost 5 bases. Germline V gene lookup returns CDR1 SNHLY and CDR2 FYNNEI. The CDR3 DNA is TGTGCCAGCAGTCCCGGGAGGGAAAACATTCAGTACTTC. It specifies CASSPGRENIQYF.

The J gene is TRBJ1-2, the V gene TRBV7-8; D is undetermined. The length of the CDR3 is 15 residues. Between the trimmed V and J ends, which lost 3 bases and 6 bases, there was a span of 17 bases. CDR1 and CDR2 from the germline V gene are SGHVS and FQNEAQ. The chain's CDR3 is CASSFNRRELDGYTF. CDR3 nucleotide sequence: TGTGCCAGCAGCTTCAATAGACGCGAGCTTGATGGCTACACCTTC.

This clone was seen only a few times. The chain is built from TRBV5-1 and TRBJ2-2; D unresolved. From germline, CDR1 is SGHRS and CDR2 YFSETQ. This CDR3 is 15 amino acids long. V was cut by 2 bases and J by 4 bases, with 12 bases left in between. CDR3 sequence: CASSFGVRSTGELFF. The CDR3 DNA follows: TGCGCCAGCAGCTTTGGAGTCAGATCCACCGGGGAGCTGTTTTTT.

This clone was seen a handful of times. As DNA, the CDR3 is TGTGCCTGGAGCGCACTGCAATACAATGAGCAGTTCTTC. Its translation: CAWSALQYNEQFF. V is TRBV30 and J is TRBJ2-1; D not certain. The CDR3 has 13 residues. Trimming pared 3 bases from V and 4 bases from J, leaving 10 bases between. Germline V gene lookup returns CDR1 GTSNPN and CDR2 SVGIG (reference sequence).

This clone was counted a few times. The V gene is TRBV5-1, the J gene TRBJ1-2; tentatively, D is TRBD1 (6 bases). The V gene's germline CDR1 is SGHRS and CDR2 YFSETQ. The V end was cut by 1 base, the J end by 6 bases, with 13 bases between. CDR3 length: 14 amino acids. CDR3 protein: CASSLFGGADGYTF. CDR3 sequence (DNA): TGCGCCAGCAGCTTGTTCGGGGGCGCTGATGGCTACACCTTC.

This clone was detected only a few times. CDR3 region: CASSWTSGSVGELFF. CDR3 in DNA: TGCGCCAGCAGTTGGACTAGCGGGAGTGTCGGGGAGCTGTTTTTT. The chain combines TRBV5-1 with TRBJ2-2; 13 bases align to TRBD2. CDR3 length: 15 residues. The germline gives CDR1 SGHRS, CDR2 YFSETQ. The V gene end was trimmed by 5 bases and the J gene end by 7 bases; junction bases not matched to a gene: 5.

This clone has a handful of counts. The chain is built from TRBV5-1 and TRBJ2-1, with D possibly called TRBD1 or TRBD2 (5 bases each). The CDR3 spans 14 residues. V shed 5 bases and J shed 4 bases, with 13 bases lying between them. The germline gives CDR1 SGHRS, CDR2 YFSETQ. The CDR3 bases are TGCGCCAGCAGTGGACGGGACCCGTACAATGAGCAGTTCTTC. Protein: CASSGRDPYNEQFF.

This clone was picked up a small number of times. The chain carries TRBV5-1 and TRBJ2-3, with D perhaps TRBD1 or TRBD2 (6 bases each). Deletions cut 2 bases from V and 1 base from J, with 11 bases between. Germline lookup yields CDR1 SGHRS and CDR2 YFSETQ. This CDR3 is built from 15 residues. The CDR3: CASSLTGARTDTQYF. The CDR3, as DNA: TGCGCCAGCAGCTTAACGGGGGCCCGCACAGATACGCAGTATTTT.

V is TRBV7-2 and J is TRBJ2-5, with unresolved D. This CDR3 contains 11 residues. Trimming removed 5 bases from V and 8 bases from J, with 9 bases in between. Germline V gene sequence: CDR1 SGHTA, CDR2 FQGNSA. Written as DNA, the CDR3 is TGTGCCAGCAGCCCCTCTCTCACCCAGTACTTC. Its translation: CASSPSLTQYF.

The table lists this clone with a few counts. The chain employs TRBV5-1 and TRBJ1-1; no clear D. Trimming removed 2 bases from V and 1 base from J, with 9 bases in between. The CDR3 has 14 amino acids. Germline V gene lookup returns CDR1 SGHRS and CDR2 YFSETQ. This CDR3 is CASSFSGRNTEAFF. The CDR3 DNA follows: TGCGCCAGCAGCTTTTCGGGAAGGAACACTGAAGCTTTCTTT. The full variable domain, in which reference TRBV5-1 and TRBJ1-1 provide the parts outside the CDR3, is KAGVTQTPRYLIKTRGQQVTLSCSPISGHRSVSWYQQTPGQGLQFLFEYFSETQRNKGNFPGRFSGRQFSNSRSEMNVSTLELGDSALYLCASSFSGRNTEAFFGQGTRLTVV.

The chain combines TRBV5-4 with TRBJ1-1; possibly TRBD1 for D (5 bases). This CDR3 is 16 amino acids long. CDR1 is SGHNT, CDR2 YYREEE, per germline (reference sequence). The V and J ends lost 0 bases and 5 bases respectively, with 17 bases between them. The CDR3 protein is CASSLVGRAGGTEAFF. The CDR3 DNA reads as TGTGCCAGCAGCTTGGTGGGGCGAGCGGGAGGGACTGAAGCTTTCTTT.

There are a few counts of this clone. A read error may account for a junction end that differs from germline. The chain carries TRBV15 and TRBJ1-5; 9 bases are a match to TRBD1. Germline V lookup: CDR1 LNHNV, CDR2 YYDKDF (reference sequence). This CDR3 spans 15 amino acids. The chain's CDR3 is CASSRGQGAWQPQHF. CDR3 sequence (DNA): TGTGCCTCCAGCAGGGGACAGGGAGCTTGGCAGCCCCAGCATTTT.

The sample holds a few counts of this clone. The chain joins TRBV29-1 to TRBJ1-6; D is possibly TRBD1 (6 bases). The CDR3 runs 12 residues. Germline V gives CDR1 SQVTM, CDR2 ANQGSEA. Between the trimmed V and J ends, which lost 7 bases and 8 bases, there was a span of 12 bases. The CDR3 coding sequence is TGCAGCGCTGGGGACACAGATTCACCCCTCCACTTT. It is translated as CSAGDTDSPLHF.

This clone was picked up a small number of times. The chain combines TRBV6-5 with TRBJ2-7; D unresolved. Trimming took off 6 bases at V and 2 bases at J, with 14 bases between the two ends. The CDR3 contains 14 residues. Germline V gene sequence: CDR1 MNHEY, CDR2 SVGAGI. The CDR3 region has the DNA TGTGCCAGCAGGGACCTAGTGCGCGCCTACGAGCAGTACTTC. Translating it yields CASRDLVRAYEQYF.

The table lists this clone with a few counts. The CDR3 DNA is TGTGCCTGCCACAGGGGAGGGCTTGGCAATGAGCAGTTCTTC. As protein: CACHRGGLGNEQFF. This chain links TRBV19 with TRBJ2-1; D could derive from TRBD1 or TRBD2 (7 bases each). Germline CDR1 and CDR2: LNHDA and SQIVND (reference sequence). There are 14 residues in the CDR3. V lost 11 bases, J lost 6 bases, and 20 bases lay in between.

The chain combines TRBV7-8 with TRBJ2-7, with TRBD1 identical over 7 bases. Trimming at V came to 5 bases and at J to 5 bases, leaving 18 bases not matched to a gene. Germline loops: CDR1 SGHVS, CDR2 FQNEAQ. The CDR3 is made up of 17 amino acids. The CDR3 DNA follows: TGTGCCAGCAGCCGTATAGGGAGACAGGGCAGGAGCAACGAGCAGTACTTC. Residues: CASSRIGRQGRSNEQYF.

This clone was detected only a few times. The chain links TRBV28 to TRBJ2-7, with D perhaps TRBD2 (5 bases). V gave up 6 bases and J gave up 4 bases, with 19 bases separating them. Germline V lookup: CDR1 MDHEN, CDR2 SYDVKM. This CDR3 contains 15 residues. CDR3 nucleotides: TGTGCCAGCAGCCCTCCGGGAAGGGCGTGGTACGAGCAGTACTTC. It yields the protein CASSPPGRAWYEQYF.

The gene calls are TRBV27 and TRBJ1-1; no clear D. CDR1 MNHEY and CDR2 SMNVEV come from the germline V gene (reference sequence). V dropped 3 bases and J dropped 5 bases, with 10 bases sitting between them. This CDR3 comprises 13 residues. CDR3 residues: CASSFWGGTEAFF. The CDR3, as DNA: TGTGCCAGCAGTTTTTGGGGAGGAACTGAAGCTTTCTTT.

The rearrangement links TRBV28 to TRBJ2-7; no clear D gene. The CDR3 is made up of 10 amino acids. The V end lost 5 bases, the J end lost 2 bases, and 1 base lay between the germline ends. From germline, CDR1 is MDHEN and CDR2 SYDVKM. The CDR3 coding sequence is TGTGCCAGCAGTGCCTACGAGCAGTACTTC. Encoded protein: CASSAYEQYF.

The chain links TRBV6-6 to TRBJ1-2; 8 nucleotides line up with TRBD1. Germline CDR1 MNHNY, CDR2 SVGAGI (reference sequence). Germline trimming cut 2 bases from V and 7 bases from J; bases unmatched to any gene: 9. CDR3 length equals 15 residues. The CDR3 DNA reads TGTGCCAGCAGTTACGCCGGACAGGGTCTCGGTGGCTACACCTTC. Amino acid sequence: CASSYAGQGLGGYTF.